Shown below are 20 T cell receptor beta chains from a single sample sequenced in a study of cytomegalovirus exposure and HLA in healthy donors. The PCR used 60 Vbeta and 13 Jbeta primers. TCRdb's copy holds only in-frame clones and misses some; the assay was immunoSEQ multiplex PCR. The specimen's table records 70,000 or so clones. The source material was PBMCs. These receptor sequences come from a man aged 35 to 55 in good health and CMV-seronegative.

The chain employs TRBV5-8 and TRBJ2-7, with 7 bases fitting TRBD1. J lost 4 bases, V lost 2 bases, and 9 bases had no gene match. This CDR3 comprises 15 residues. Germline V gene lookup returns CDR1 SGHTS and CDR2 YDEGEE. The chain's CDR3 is CASSFTGASIYEQYF. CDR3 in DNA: TGTGCCAGCAGCTTTACAGGGGCAAGCATTTACGAGCAGTACTTC.

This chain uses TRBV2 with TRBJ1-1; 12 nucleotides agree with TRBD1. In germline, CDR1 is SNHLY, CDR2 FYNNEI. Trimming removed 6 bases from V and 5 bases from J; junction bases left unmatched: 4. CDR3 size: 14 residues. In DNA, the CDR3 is TGTGCCAGCAGGGGACAGGGGGCTTTGACTGAAGCTTTCTTT. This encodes CASRGQGALTEAFF.

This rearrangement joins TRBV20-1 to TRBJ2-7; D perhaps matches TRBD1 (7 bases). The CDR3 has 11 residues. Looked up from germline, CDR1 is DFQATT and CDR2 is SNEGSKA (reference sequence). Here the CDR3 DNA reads TGCAGAATCGGAGGGGGCGGCGAGCAGTACTTC. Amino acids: CRIGGGGEQYF.

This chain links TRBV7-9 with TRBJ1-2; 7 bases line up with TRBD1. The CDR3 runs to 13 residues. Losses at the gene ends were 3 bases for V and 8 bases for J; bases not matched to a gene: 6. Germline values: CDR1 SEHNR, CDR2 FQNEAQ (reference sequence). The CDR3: CASSFSGGMGYTF. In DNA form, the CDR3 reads TGTGCCAGCAGCTTTTCAGGGGGTATGGGCTACACCTTC.

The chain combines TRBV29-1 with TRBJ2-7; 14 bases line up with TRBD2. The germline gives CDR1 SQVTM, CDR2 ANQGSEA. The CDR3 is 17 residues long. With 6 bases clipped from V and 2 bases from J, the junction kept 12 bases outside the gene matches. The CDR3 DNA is TGCAGCGTCGGCCCGGGACTAGCGGGAGATCCTACCTACGAGCAGTACTTC. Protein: CSVGPGLAGDPTYEQYF.

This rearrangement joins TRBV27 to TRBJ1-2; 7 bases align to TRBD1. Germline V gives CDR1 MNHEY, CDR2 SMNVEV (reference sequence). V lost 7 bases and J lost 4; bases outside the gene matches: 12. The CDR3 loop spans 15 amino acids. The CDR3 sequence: CASKYKPGQIYGYTF. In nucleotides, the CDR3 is TGTGCCAGCAAGTACAAGCCGGGACAGATCTATGGCTACACCTTC.

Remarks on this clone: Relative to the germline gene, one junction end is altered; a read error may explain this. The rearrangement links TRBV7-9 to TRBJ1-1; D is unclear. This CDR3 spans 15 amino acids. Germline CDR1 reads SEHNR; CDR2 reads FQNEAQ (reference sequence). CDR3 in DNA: TGTGCCAGCAGCGGCCTAGGAGGGCTGAATACTGAAGCTTTCTTT. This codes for CASSGLGGLNTEAFF. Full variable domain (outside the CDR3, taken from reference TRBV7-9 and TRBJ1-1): DTGVSQNPRHKITKRGQNVTFRCDPISEHNRLYWYRQTLGQGPEFLTYFQNEAQLEKSRLLSDRFSAERPKGSFSTLEIQRTEQGDSAMYLCASSGLGGLNTEAFFGQGTRLTVV.

The CDR3: CASSLRGEQYF. CDR3 bases: TGCGCCAGCAGCTTGAGGGGGGAGCAGTACTTC. The V and J genes are TRBV5-1 and TRBJ2-7, with a weak D call TRBD1 (6 bases). There are 11 residues in the CDR3. The V gene's germline CDR1 is SGHRS and CDR2 YFSETQ. Between the trimmed V and J ends, which lost 1 base and 7 bases, there was a span of 6 bases.

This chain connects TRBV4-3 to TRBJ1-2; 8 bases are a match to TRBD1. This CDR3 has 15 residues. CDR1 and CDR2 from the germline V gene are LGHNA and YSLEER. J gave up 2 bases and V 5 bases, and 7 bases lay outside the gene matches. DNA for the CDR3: TGCGCCAGCAGCTCACGACAGGGGAAGAACTATGGCTACACCTTC. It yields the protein CASSSRQGKNYGYTF.

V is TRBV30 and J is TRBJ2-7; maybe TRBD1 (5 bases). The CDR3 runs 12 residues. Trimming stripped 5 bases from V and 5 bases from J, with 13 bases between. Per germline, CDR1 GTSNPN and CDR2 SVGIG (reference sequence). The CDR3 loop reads CAWALSGHEQYF. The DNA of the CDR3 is TGTGCCTGGGCCCTCTCAGGGCACGAGCAGTACTTC.

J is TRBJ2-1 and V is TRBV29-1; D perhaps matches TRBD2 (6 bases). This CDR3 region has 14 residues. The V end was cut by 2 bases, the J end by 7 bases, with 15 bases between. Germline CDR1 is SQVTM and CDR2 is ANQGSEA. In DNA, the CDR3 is TGCAGCGTTGAAAAGTGGGAGGTCAAGAATGAGCAGTTCTTC. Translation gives CSVEKWEVKNEQFF.

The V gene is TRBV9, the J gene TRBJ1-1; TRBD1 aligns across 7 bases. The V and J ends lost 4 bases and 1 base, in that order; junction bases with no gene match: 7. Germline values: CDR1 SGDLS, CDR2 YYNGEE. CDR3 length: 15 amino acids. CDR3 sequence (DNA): TGTGCCAGCAGCCCGATCGACAGGGCGAACACTGAAGCTTTCTTT. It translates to CASSPIDRANTEAFF.

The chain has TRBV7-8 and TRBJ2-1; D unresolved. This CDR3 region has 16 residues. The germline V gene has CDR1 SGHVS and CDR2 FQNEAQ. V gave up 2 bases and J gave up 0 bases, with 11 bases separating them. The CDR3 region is CASSLLLSRSYNEQFF. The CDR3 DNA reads TGTGCCAGCAGCTTATTACTATCCCGCTCCTACAATGAGCAGTTCTTC.

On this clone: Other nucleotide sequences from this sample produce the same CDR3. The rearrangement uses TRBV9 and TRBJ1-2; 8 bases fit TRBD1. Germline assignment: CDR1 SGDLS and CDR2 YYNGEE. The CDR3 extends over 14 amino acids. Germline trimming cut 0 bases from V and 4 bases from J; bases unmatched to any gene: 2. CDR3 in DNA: TGTGCCAGCAGCGTAGAAGACAGGGGCTATGGCTACACCTTC. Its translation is CASSVEDRGYGYTF.

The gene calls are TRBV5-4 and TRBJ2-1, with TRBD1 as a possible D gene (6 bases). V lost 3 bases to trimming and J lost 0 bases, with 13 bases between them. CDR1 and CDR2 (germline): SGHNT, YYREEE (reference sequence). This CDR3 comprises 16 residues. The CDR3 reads CASSSLQGSSYNEQFF. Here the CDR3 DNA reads TGTGCCAGCAGCTCGTTACAGGGAAGCTCCTACAATGAGCAGTTCTTC.

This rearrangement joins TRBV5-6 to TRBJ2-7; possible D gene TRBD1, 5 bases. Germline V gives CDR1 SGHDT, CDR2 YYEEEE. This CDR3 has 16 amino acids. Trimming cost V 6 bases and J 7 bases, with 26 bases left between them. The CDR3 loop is CASTSLAQAHLGEQYF. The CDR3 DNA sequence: TGTGCCAGCACCTCCCTGGCACAGGCCCACCTTGGAGAGCAGTACTTC.

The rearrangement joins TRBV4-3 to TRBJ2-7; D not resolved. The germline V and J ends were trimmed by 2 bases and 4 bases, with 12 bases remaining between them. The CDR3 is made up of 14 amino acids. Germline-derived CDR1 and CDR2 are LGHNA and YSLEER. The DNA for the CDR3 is TGCGCCAGCAGCCAACAGGTAGGCGTATACGAGCAGTACTTC. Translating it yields CASSQQVGVYEQYF.

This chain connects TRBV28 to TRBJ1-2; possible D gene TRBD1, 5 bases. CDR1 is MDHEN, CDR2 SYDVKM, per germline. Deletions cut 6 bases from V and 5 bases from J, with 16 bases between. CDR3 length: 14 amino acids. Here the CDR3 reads CASSTIGAGYGYTF. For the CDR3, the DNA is TGTGCCAGCAGCACAATAGGGGCTGGGTATGGCTACACCTTC.

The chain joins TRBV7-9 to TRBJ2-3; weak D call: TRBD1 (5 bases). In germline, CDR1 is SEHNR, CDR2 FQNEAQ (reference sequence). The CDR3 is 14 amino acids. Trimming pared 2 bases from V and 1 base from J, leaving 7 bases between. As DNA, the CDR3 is TGTGCCAGCAGCTTACAGGGTGGCACAGATACGCAGTATTTT. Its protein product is CASSLQGGTDTQYF.

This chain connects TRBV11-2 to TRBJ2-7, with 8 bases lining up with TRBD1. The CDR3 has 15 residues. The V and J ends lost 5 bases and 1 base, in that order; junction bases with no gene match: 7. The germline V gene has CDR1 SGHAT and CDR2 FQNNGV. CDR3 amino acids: CASSISRGPSYEQYF. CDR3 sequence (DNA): TGTGCCAGCAGCATATCCAGGGGGCCTTCCTACGAGCAGTACTTC. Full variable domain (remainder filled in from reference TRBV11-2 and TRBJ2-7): EAGVAQSPRYKIIEKRQSVAFWCNPISGHATLYWYQQILGQGPKLLIQFQNNGVVDDSQLPKDRFSAERLKGVDSTLKIQPAKLEDSAVYLCASSISRGPSYEQYFGPGTRLTVT.